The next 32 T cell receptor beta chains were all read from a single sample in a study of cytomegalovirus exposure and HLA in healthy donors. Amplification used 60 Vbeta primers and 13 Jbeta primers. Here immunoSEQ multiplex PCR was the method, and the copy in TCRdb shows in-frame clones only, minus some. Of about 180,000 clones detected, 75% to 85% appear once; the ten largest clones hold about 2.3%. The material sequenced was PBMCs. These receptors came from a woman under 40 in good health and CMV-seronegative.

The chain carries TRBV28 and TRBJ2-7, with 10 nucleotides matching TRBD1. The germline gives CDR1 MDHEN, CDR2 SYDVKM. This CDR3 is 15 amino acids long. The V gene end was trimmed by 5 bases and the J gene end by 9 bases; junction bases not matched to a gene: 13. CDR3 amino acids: CASSPHSGQGVWQYF. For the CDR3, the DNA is TGTGCCAGCAGTCCCCACTCTGGACAGGGGGTATGGCAGTACTTC.

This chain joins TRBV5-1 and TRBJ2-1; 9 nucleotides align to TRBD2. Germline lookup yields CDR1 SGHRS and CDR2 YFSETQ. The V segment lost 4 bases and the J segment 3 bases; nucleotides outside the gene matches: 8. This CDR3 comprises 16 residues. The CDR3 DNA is TGCGCCAGCAGCCTCTTCTCTAGCGGGAACTACAATGAGCAGTTCTTC. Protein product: CASSLFSSGNYNEQFF. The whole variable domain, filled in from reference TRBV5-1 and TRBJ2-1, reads KAGVTQTPRYLIKTRGQQVTLSCSPISGHRSVSWYQQTPGQGLQFLFEYFSETQRNKGNFPGRFSGRQFSNSRSEMNVSTLELGDSALYLCASSLFSSGNYNEQFFGPGTRLTVL.

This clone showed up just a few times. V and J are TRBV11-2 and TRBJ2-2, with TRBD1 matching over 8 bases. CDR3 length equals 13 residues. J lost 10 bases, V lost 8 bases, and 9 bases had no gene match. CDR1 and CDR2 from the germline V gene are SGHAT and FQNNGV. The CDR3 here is CASLWTGNMELFF. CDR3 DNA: TGTGCCAGCCTCTGGACAGGGAACATGGAGCTGTTTTTT.

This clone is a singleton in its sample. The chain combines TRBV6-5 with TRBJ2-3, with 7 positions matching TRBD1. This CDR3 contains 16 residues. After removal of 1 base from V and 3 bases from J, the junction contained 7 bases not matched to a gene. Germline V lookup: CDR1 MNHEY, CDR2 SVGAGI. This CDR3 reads CASSYFWDRNTDTQYF. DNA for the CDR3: TGTGCCAGCAGTTACTTTTGGGACAGAAATACAGATACGCAGTATTTT.

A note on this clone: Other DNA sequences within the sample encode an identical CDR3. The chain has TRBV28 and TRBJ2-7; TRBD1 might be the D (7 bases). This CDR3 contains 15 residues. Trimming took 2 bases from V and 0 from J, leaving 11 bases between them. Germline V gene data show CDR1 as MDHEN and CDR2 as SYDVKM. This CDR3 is CASSLAQGGSYEQYF. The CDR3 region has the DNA TGTGCCAGCAGTTTAGCGCAGGGGGGCTCCTACGAGCAGTACTTC.

In nucleotides, the CDR3 is TGTGCCAGCAGCCCACAGGGGTCGGTCACTGAAGCTTTCTTT. It encodes CASSPQGSVTEAFF. The chain uses TRBV11-2 and TRBJ1-1; TRBD1 aligns across 7 bases. Trimming removed 5 bases from V and 4 bases from J; junction bases left unmatched: 7. There are 14 residues in the CDR3. From germline, CDR1 is SGHAT and CDR2 FQNNGV.

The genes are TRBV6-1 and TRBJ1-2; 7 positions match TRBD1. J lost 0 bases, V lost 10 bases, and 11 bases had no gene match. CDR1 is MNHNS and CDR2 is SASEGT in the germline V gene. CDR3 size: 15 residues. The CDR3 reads CATHYLGQANYGYTF. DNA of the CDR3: TGTGCCACCCATTACCTCGGACAGGCTAACTATGGCTACACCTTC.

CDR3 in amino acids: CASSQVGGTGMGEKLFF. CDR3 in DNA: TGCGCCAGCAGCCAAGTTGGGGGGACAGGGATGGGAGAAAAACTGTTTTTT. The V gene is TRBV4-1, the J gene TRBJ1-4; TRBD1 aligns across 9 bases. The CDR3 contains 17 residues. Germline V lookup: CDR1 MGHRA, CDR2 YSYEKL. V trimming: 1 base; J trimming: 8 bases; junction bases outside the gene matches: 11.

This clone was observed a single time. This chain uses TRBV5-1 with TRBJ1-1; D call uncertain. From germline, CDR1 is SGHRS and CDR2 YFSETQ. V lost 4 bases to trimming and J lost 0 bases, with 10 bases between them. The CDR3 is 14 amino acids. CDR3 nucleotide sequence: TGCGCCAGCAGCGCCGACAACATGAACACTGAAGCTTTCTTT. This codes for CASSADNMNTEAFF. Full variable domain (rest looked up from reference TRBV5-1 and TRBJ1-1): KAGVTQTPRYLIKTRGQQVTLSCSPISGHRSVSWYQQTPGQGLQFLFEYFSETQRNKGNFPGRFSGRQFSNSRSEMNVSTLELGDSALYLCASSADNMNTEAFFGQGTRLTVV.

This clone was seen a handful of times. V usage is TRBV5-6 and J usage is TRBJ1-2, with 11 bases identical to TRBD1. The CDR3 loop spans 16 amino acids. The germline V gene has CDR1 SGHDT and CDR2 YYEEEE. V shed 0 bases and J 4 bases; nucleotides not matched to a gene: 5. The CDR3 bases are TGTGCCAGCAGCTTGGCCTTGGACAGGGGGCCCTATGGCTACACCTTC. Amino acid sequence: CASSLALDRGPYGYTF.

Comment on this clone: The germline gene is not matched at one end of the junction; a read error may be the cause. The CDR3 is CASSLGASGGLFF. As DNA, the CDR3 is TGCGCCAGCAGCTTAGGGGCGAGCGGGGGGCTGTTTTTT. The V and J genes are TRBV5-1 and TRBJ2-2, with 8 nucleotides matching TRBD2. Germline loops: CDR1 SGHRS, CDR2 YFSETQ. The CDR3 extends over 13 amino acids.

CDR3 DNA: TGCGCCAGCAGCGTTGACAGAAACACTGAAGCTTTCTTT. Amino acids: CASSVDRNTEAFF. The rearrangement uses TRBV5-1 and TRBJ1-1; a weak D match, TRBD1 (5 bases). Germline V gives CDR1 SGHRS, CDR2 YFSETQ. This CDR3 has 13 residues. V lost 4 bases, J lost 2 bases, and 9 bases lay in between. Combining the CDR3 with reference TRBV5-1 and TRBJ1-1 gives the whole variable domain KAGVTQTPRYLIKTRGQQVTLSCSPISGHRSVSWYQQTPGQGLQFLFEYFSETQRNKGNFPGRFSGRQFSNSRSEMNVSTLELGDSALYLCASSVDRNTEAFFGQGTRLTVV.

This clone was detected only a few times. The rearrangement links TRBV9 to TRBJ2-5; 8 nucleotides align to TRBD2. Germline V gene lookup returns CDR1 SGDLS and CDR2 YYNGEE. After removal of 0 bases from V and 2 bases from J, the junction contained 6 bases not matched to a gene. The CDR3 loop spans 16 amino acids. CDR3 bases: TGTGCCAGCAGCGTAGCAGCCCTAGCGGGTCAAGAGACCCAGTACTTC. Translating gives CASSVAALAGQETQYF.

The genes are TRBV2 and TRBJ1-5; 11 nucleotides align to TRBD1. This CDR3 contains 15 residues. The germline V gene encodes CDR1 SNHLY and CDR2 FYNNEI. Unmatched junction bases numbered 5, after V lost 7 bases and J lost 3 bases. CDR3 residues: CASNGQGAPNQPQHF. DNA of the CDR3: TGTGCCAGCAACGGACAGGGGGCCCCCAATCAGCCCCAGCATTTT.

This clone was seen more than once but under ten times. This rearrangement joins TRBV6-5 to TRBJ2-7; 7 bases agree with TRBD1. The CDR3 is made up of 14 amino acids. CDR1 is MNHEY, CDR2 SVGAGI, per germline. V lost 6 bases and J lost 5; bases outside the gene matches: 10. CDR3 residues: CASRRTGTVNEQYF. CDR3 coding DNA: TGTGCCAGCAGACGAACCGGGACAGTCAACGAGCAGTACTTC.

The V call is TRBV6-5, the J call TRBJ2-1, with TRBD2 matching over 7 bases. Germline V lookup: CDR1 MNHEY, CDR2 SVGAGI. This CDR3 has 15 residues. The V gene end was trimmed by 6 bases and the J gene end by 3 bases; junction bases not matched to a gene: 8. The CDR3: CASSTSSGGYNEQFF. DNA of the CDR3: TGTGCCAGCAGCACTTCTAGCGGAGGCTACAATGAGCAGTTCTTC.

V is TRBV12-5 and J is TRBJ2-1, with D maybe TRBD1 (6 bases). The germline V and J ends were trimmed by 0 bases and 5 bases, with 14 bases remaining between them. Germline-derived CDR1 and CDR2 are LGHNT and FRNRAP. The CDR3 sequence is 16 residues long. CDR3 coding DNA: TGTGCTAGTGGTTTGGTACTGGGGGCGAGGAACAATGAGCAGTTCTTC. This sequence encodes CASGLVLGARNNEQFF.

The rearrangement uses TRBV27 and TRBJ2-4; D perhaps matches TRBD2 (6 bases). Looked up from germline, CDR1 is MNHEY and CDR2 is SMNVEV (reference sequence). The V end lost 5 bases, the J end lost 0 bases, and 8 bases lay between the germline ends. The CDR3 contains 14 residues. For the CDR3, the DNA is TGTGCCAGCAGTCCGGGACTAGCCAAAAACATTCAGTACTTC. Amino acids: CASSPGLAKNIQYF.

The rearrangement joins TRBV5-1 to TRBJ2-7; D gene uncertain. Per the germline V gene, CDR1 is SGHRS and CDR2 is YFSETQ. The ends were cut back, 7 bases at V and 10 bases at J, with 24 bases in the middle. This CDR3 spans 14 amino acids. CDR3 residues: CASRQPGRGYGQYF. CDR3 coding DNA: TGCGCCAGCCGCCAACCGGGTAGAGGCTACGGTCAGTACTTC.

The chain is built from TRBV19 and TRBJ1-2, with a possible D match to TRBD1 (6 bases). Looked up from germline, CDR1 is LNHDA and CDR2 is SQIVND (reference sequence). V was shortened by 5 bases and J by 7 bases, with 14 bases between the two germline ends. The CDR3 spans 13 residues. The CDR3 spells CASSLQGGSGYTF. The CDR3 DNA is TGTGCCAGTAGTTTACAGGGTGGAAGTGGCTACACCTTC. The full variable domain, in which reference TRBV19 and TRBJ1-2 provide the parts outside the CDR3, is DGGITQSPKYLFRKEGQNVTLSCEQNLNHDAMYWYRQDPGQGLRLIYYSQIVNDFQKGDIAEGYSVSREKKESFPLTVTSAQKNPTAFYLCASSLQGGSGYTFGSGTRLTVV.

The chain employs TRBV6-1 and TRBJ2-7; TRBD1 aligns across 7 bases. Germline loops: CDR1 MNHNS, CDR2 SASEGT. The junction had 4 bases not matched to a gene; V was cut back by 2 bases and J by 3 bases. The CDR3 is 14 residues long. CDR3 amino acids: CASSEQGVSYEQYF. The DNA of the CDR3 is TGTGCCAGCAGTGAACAGGGGGTAAGCTACGAGCAGTACTTC.

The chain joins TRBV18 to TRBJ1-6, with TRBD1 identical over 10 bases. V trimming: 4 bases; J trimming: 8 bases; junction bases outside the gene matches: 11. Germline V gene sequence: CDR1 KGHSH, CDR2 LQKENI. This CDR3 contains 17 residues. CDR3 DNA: TGTGCCAGCTCACAACAAGGGGCCGGGACAGGGGATTCACCCCTCCACTTT. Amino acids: CASSQQGAGTGDSPLHF.

The CDR3 protein is CASRQGNAIYF. The CDR3 DNA is TGTGCCAGCCGACAGGGGAACGCCATATATTTT. The chain uses TRBV6-6 and TRBJ1-3, with TRBD1 matching over 8 bases. J lost 11 bases, V lost 8 bases, and 5 bases had no gene match. The CDR3 sequence is 11 residues long. CDR1 MNHNY and CDR2 SVGAGI come from the germline V gene (reference sequence).

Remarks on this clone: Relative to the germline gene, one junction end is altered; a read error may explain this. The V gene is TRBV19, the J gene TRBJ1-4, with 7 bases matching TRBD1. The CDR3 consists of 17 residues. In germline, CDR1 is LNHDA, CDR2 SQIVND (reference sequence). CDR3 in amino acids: CVSSQAPTTGRSEKLFF. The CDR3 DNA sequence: TGTGTCAGTAGTCAAGCCCCGACGACAGGGAGGAGTGAAAAACTGTTTTTT. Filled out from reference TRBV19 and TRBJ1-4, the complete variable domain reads DGGITQSPKYLFRKEGQNVTLSCEQNLNHDAMYWYRQDPGQGLRLIYYSQIVNDFQKGDIAEGYSVSREKKESFPLTVTSAQKNPTAFYLCVSSQAPTTGRSEKLFFGSGTQLSVL.

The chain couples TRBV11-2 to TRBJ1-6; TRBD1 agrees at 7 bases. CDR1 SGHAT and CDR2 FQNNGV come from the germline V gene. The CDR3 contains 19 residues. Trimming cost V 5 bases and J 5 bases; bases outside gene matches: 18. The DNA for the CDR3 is TGTGCCAGCAGCCTCAGGAACTACCGGGACAGTCAAGATAATTCACCCCTCCACTTT. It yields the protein CASSLRNYRDSQDNSPLHF. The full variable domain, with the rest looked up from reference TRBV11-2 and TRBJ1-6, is EAGVAQSPRYKIIEKRQSVAFWCNPISGHATLYWYQQILGQGPKLLIQFQNNGVVDDSQLPKDRFSAERLKGVDSTLKIQPAKLEDSAVYLCASSLRNYRDSQDNSPLHFGNGTRLTVT.

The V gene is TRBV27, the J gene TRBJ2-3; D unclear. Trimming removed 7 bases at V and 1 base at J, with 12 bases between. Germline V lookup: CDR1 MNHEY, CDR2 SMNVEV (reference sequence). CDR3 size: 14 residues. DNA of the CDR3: TGTGCCAGCAACCTAAAGTCCGGCACAGATACGCAGTATTTT. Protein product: CASNLKSGTDTQYF.

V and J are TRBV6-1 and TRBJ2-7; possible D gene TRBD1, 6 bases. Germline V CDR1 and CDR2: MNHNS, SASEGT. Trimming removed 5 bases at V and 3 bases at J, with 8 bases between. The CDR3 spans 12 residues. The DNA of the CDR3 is TGTGCCAGCAGTCCCAGGGGCTACGAGCAGTACTTC. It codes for CASSPRGYEQYF.

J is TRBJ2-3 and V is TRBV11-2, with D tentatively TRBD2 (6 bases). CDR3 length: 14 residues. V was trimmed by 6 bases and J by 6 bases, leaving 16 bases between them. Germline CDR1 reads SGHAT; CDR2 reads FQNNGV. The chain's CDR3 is CASRHGGFGDTQYF. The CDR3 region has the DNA TGTGCCAGCAGGCATGGGGGGTTCGGGGATACGCAGTATTTT. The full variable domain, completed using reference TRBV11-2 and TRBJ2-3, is EAGVAQSPRYKIIEKRQSVAFWCNPISGHATLYWYQQILGQGPKLLIQFQNNGVVDDSQLPKDRFSAERLKGVDSTLKIQPAKLEDSAVYLCASRHGGFGDTQYFGPGTRLTVL.

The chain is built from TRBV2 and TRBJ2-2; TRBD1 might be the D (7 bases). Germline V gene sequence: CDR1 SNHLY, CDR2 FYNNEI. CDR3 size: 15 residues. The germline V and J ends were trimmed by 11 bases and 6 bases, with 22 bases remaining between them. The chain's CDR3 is CAVTEQGGLPGELFF. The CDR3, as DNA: TGTGCCGTCACGGAGCAGGGGGGTCTGCCCGGGGAGCTGTTTTTT.

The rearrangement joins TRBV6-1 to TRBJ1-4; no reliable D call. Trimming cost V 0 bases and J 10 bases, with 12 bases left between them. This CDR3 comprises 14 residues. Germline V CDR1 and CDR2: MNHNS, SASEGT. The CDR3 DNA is TGTGCCAGCAGTGAAGCCCAAAGTGTCGGAAAACTGTTTTTT. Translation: CASSEAQSVGKLFF.

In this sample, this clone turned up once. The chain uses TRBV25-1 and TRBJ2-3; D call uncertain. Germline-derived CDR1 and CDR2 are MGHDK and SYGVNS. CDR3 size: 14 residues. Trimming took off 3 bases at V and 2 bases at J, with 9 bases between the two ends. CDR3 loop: CASSEGRLTDTQYF. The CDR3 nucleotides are TGTGCCAGCAGTGAGGGCAGGCTCACAGATACGCAGTATTTT.

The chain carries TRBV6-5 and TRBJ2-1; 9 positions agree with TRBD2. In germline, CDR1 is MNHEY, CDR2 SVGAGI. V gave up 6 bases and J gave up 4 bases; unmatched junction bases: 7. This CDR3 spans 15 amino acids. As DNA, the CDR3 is TGTGCCAGCAGCCCAACTAGCGGGCGATACAATGAGCAGTTCTTC. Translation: CASSPTSGRYNEQFF.